The 25 T cell receptor beta chains in this list originate from one sample, sequenced in a study of shared clonotypes between healthy human individuals (dated by TCRdb to about 2020). Receptor libraries were prepared by the immunoSEQ multiplex PCR assay. Sourced from immuneACCESS, this table was stored by TCRdb with only in-frame sequences that have V and J called. A share of the clones is absent; for the studies checked, an unresolved V gene accounts for under half, and the remainder has no known explanation. Counted in this sample were 2 million to 2.5 million clones; less than 95% of them appeared once. The ten largest clones capture 0.37% of the sample. Sequences were obtained from naive CD4+ T cells from PBMCs. The cell subset or site label, read with the paper, signifies: CD45RA+ positively selected. The source of these receptors is a young man in good health. Some clones in this sample may be carry-over from other donors' samples.

The chain links TRBV2 to TRBJ1-1, with D possibly TRBD1 on 5 matching bases. CDR3 size: 15 residues. Germline CDR1 is SNHLY and CDR2 is FYNNEI. V was shortened by 6 bases and J by 2 bases, with 16 bases between the two germline ends. CDR3 in amino acids: CASRGRTRGNTEAFF. In DNA, the CDR3 is TGTGCCAGCAGGGGCCGCACGAGGGGTAACACTGAAGCTTTCTTT.

The V and J genes are TRBV29-1 and TRBJ2-7; 7 nucleotides align to TRBD1. The V gene end was trimmed by 8 bases and the J gene end by 3 bases; junction bases not matched to a gene: 4. The germline CDR1 and CDR2 sequences are SQVTM and ANQGSEA. This CDR3 is built from 11 residues. The CDR3 bases are TGCAGCATCCGGGACAGCTACGAGCAGTACTTC. Its protein product is CSIRDSYEQYF.

The J gene is TRBJ1-1, the V gene TRBV5-1; a weak D match, TRBD1 (5 bases). V shed 1 base and J shed 1 base, with 11 bases lying between them. The CDR3 is 15 amino acids. Germline CDR1 SGHRS, CDR2 YFSETQ. CDR3 bases: TGCGCCAGCAGCTTGTTGGGGGGTTCGAACACTGAAGCTTTCTTT. Translation: CASSLLGGSNTEAFF.

The rearrangement joins TRBV4-3 to TRBJ2-5; 11 bases align to TRBD1. Germline V gene lookup returns CDR1 LGHNA and CDR2 YSLEER. The CDR3 consists of 15 residues. V lost 6 bases and J lost 4; bases outside the gene matches: 7. The DNA for the CDR3 is TGCGCCAGCAGTTCCGGGACAGGGGGAGTAGAGACCCAGTACTTC. Translation gives CASSSGTGGVETQYF.

V gene TRBV7-9 combines with J gene TRBJ2-2; D gene unclear. This CDR3 region has 12 residues. Trimming took 5 bases from V and 6 from J, leaving 7 bases between them. Germline loops: CDR1 SEHNR, CDR2 FQNEAQ (reference sequence). Here the CDR3 reads CASSRQPGELFF. The CDR3 DNA follows: TGTGCCAGCAGCCGCCAACCCGGGGAGCTGTTTTTT.

The chain uses TRBV10-3 and TRBJ2-1; no clear D gene. Trimming took 2 bases from V and 10 from J, leaving 9 bases between them. Germline V lookup: CDR1 ENHRY, CDR2 SYGVKD. The CDR3 is 12 amino acids. The CDR3 spells CAISESAGEQFF. CDR3 DNA: TGTGCCATCAGTGAGAGCGCCGGGGAGCAGTTCTTC.

V is TRBV5-1 and J is TRBJ1-2, with D tentatively TRBD1 (6 bases). Trimming removed 1 base from V and 4 bases from J, with 17 bases in between. CDR1 is SGHRS and CDR2 is YFSETQ in the germline V gene. This CDR3 is 16 amino acids long. Written as DNA, the CDR3 is TGCGCCAGCAGCTTGAATACGGGGACAACTCCCTATGGCTACACCTTC. Translated, it gives CASSLNTGTTPYGYTF.

Note on this clone: Distinct nucleotide sequences in the sample also encode this CDR3. CDR3 in amino acids: CASSLLVAGSYNEQFF. For the CDR3, the DNA is TGCGCCAGCAGCTTGTTGGTAGCGGGCTCCTACAATGAGCAGTTCTTC. The rearrangement links TRBV5-1 to TRBJ2-1; 7 bases are shared with TRBD2. CDR1 and CDR2 (germline): SGHRS, YFSETQ. The CDR3 is made up of 16 amino acids. The J segment lost 0 bases and the V segment lost 1 base, leaving 4 bases of the junction unmatched.

The J gene is TRBJ2-1, the V gene TRBV19; 8 bases are a match to TRBD1. Germline V gene sequence: CDR1 LNHDA, CDR2 SQIVND (reference sequence). J gave up 0 bases and V 7 bases, and 14 bases lay outside the gene matches. The CDR3 length is 18 residues. The CDR3 reads CASTPRTGKILSYNEQFF. The CDR3 coding sequence is TGTGCCAGTACCCCGAGGACAGGGAAGATTCTCTCCTACAATGAGCAGTTCTTC.

The V call is TRBV27, the J call TRBJ2-2; TRBD2 aligns across 8 bases. The V and J ends lost 5 bases and 5 bases, in that order; junction bases with no gene match: 13. CDR1 MNHEY and CDR2 SMNVEV come from the germline V gene (reference sequence). The CDR3 has 17 amino acids. In DNA, the CDR3 is TGTGCCAGCAGTCAAGGGTCCTGGAGCGGGAGAACCGGGGAGCTGTTTTTT. It encodes CASSQGSWSGRTGELFF.

The chain carries TRBV30 and TRBJ1-4; D uncertain. The CDR3 is made up of 14 amino acids. Looked up from germline, CDR1 is GTSNPN and CDR2 is SVGIG (reference sequence). Deletions cut 1 base from V and 6 bases from J, with 12 bases between. The CDR3: CAWSDTPGDEKLFF. The DNA of the CDR3 is TGTGCCTGGAGTGATACTCCCGGGGATGAAAAACTGTTTTTT.

DNA for the CDR3: TGTGCCAGCAGTGCCCCTGGGACTAGCGGGAGCGAGCAGTACTTC. Its protein product is CASSAPGTSGSEQYF. This chain links TRBV6-5 with TRBJ2-7, with 14 positions matching TRBD2. Germline V lookup: CDR1 MNHEY, CDR2 SVGAGI. The CDR3 has 15 amino acids. V lost 5 bases, J lost 6 bases, and 6 bases stayed unmatched.

The V gene is TRBV6-1, the J gene TRBJ2-7; D gene unclear. CDR3 length equals 11 residues. V lost 3 bases and J 7 bases, leaving 7 bases between the germline ends. The germline CDR1 and CDR2 sequences are MNHNS and SASEGT. The CDR3 DNA follows: TGTGCCAGCAGTGATATTACAGAGCAGTACTTC. Its protein product is CASSDITEQYF.

This clone was seen a handful of times. This specimen includes other DNA sequences encoding the same CDR3. The rearrangement joins TRBV6-5 to TRBJ2-6; D might be TRBD1 (5 bases). Per the germline V gene, CDR1 is MNHEY and CDR2 is SVGAGI. The ends were cut back, 0 bases at V and 0 bases at J, with 6 bases in the middle. The CDR3 length is 16 residues. The CDR3 DNA reads as TGTGCCAGCAGTTACTCGACAGCCTCTGGGGCCAACGTCCTGACTTTC. Amino acids: CASSYSTASGANVLTF.

The rearrangement joins TRBV11-3 to TRBJ1-2; D unclear. Germline lookup yields CDR1 SGHNT and CDR2 YENEEA. Trimming took 3 bases from V and 6 from J, leaving 17 bases between them. The CDR3 has 15 residues. This CDR3 is CASSFHRFGSDGYTF. The CDR3 DNA reads as TGTGCCAGCAGCTTCCACCGGTTTGGGTCTGATGGCTACACCTTC.

In regard to this clone: This sample includes further DNA sequences coding for the same CDR3. The chain is built from TRBV2 and TRBJ1-1; TRBD1 agrees at 10 bases. With V trimmed by 10 bases and J by 5 bases, 4 bases remained unmatched. This CDR3 spans 12 amino acids. Per the germline V gene, CDR1 is SNHLY and CDR2 is FYNNEI. The CDR3 region is CATRTGGTEAFF. The CDR3 DNA reads TGTGCCACCAGGACAGGGGGGACTGAAGCTTTCTTT.

The J gene is TRBJ2-5, the V gene TRBV7-3; D is perhaps TRBD2 (6 bases). The CDR3 has 15 residues. V was pared by 2 bases and J by 5 bases, with 15 bases between. CDR1 and CDR2 from the germline V gene are SGHTA and FQGTGA. CDR3 DNA sequence: TGTGCCAGCAGCTTAGGGGCGTCGGGAGAGGAGACCCAGTACTTC. Translated, it gives CASSLGASGEETQYF.

V is TRBV7-9 and J is TRBJ1-2, with D possibly matching TRBD1 (5 bases). The length of the CDR3 is 13 residues. Germline V gene data show CDR1 as SEHNR and CDR2 as FQNEAQ (reference sequence). V was clipped by 3 bases and J by 6 bases, with 11 bases between them. The CDR3, as DNA: TGTGCCAGCAGCTTCCAGGGAGGCGATGGCTACACCTTC. This encodes CASSFQGGDGYTF.

This chain uses TRBV19 with TRBJ2-6, with D unresolved. V gave up 4 bases and J gave up 4 bases, with 11 bases separating them. This CDR3 contains 15 residues. CDR1 is LNHDA and CDR2 is SQIVND in the germline V gene (reference sequence). CDR3 sequence: CASSSSGAGANVLTF. CDR3 DNA: TGTGCCAGTAGTAGCTCGGGCGCGGGGGCCAACGTCCTGACTTTC.

V gene TRBV6-5 combines with J gene TRBJ1-3; D ambiguous. V lost 5 bases and J lost 0, with 11 bases in between. This CDR3 is built from 15 residues. Per the germline V gene, CDR1 is MNHEY and CDR2 is SVGAGI. For the CDR3, the DNA is TGTGCCAGCAGTGTGGTCTGGAGCTCTGGAAACACCATATATTTT. Amino acids: CASSVVWSSGNTIYF.

Written as DNA, the CDR3 is TGTGCCAGCACTACAATCAGGTCGTCTAGCACAGATACGCAGTATTTT. Its translation is CASTTIRSSSTDTQYF. The rearrangement uses TRBV28 and TRBJ2-3; D uncertain. This CDR3 spans 16 amino acids. Germline V gene data show CDR1 as MDHEN and CDR2 as SYDVKM. V was shortened by 7 bases and J by 0 bases, with 17 bases between the two germline ends.

This chain connects TRBV7-2 to TRBJ2-1, with D unresolved. The germline CDR1 and CDR2 sequences are SGHTA and FQGNSA. Between the trimmed V and J ends, which lost 2 bases and 8 bases, there was a span of 10 bases. The CDR3 has 13 residues. CDR3 residues: CASSLFQVDEQFF. In nucleotides, the CDR3 is TGTGCCAGCAGCTTATTCCAGGTAGATGAGCAGTTCTTC. The full variable domain, its missing parts supplied by reference TRBV7-2 and TRBJ2-1, is GAGVSQSPSNKVTEKGKDVELRCDPISGHTALYWYRQSLGQGLEFLIYFQGNSAPDKSGLPSDRFSAERTGGSVSTLTIQRTQQEDSAVYLCASSLFQVDEQFFGPGTRLTVL.

V is TRBV6-1 and J is TRBJ2-5; TRBD1 is a possible D gene (6 bases). Trimming took off 5 bases at V and 5 bases at J, with 12 bases between the two ends. The CDR3 is 13 residues long. Looked up from germline, CDR1 is MNHNS and CDR2 is SASEGT. CDR3 sequence (DNA): TGTGCCAGCAGTTCGCCAGGGGTGGAGACCCAGTACTTC. Its translation: CASSSPGVETQYF.

The rearrangement joins TRBV6-5 to TRBJ2-3; D is possibly TRBD1 (6 bases). The CDR3 extends over 16 amino acids. Per germline, CDR1 MNHEY and CDR2 SVGAGI. The V end lost 0 bases, the J end lost 0 bases, and 10 bases lay between the germline ends. In DNA form, the CDR3 reads TGTGCCAGCAGTTACTCTGGGGGCAGGAGCACAGATACGCAGTATTTT. Amino acids: CASSYSGGRSTDTQYF.

With respect to this clone: Other DNA sequences in the same sample also yield this CDR3. The chain joins TRBV11-2 to TRBJ2-5, with unresolved D. Between the trimmed V and J ends, which lost 0 bases and 5 bases, there was a span of 7 bases. The length of the CDR3 is 13 residues. The germline gives CDR1 SGHAT, CDR2 FQNNGV. The CDR3 region has the DNA TGTGCCAGCAGCTTAGACCCTGGGGAGACCCAGTACTTC. Translated: CASSLDPGETQYF.